This T cell receptor beta chain was sequenced in a study of OX40 agonist ivuxolimab in advanced cancers. The table came from immunoSEQ multiplex PCR; TCRdb's copy has only in-frame clones and leaves some out. The sample lists 60,000 to 85,000 clones; roughly nine tenths were seen once. Source: CD4+ or CD8+ T cells sorted from blood, taken in a trial of the OX40 agonist ivuxolimab. The source is an adult with an advanced solid tumor such as melanoma, head and neck, liver or kidney cancer.

In nucleotides, the CDR3 is TGCGCCAGCAGCCAAGATACTAGCGGGAGTTCCGGGGAGCTGTTTTTT. This translates into CASSQDTSGSSGELFF. The V call is TRBV4-3, the J call TRBJ2-2; the match to TRBD2 covers 11 bases. The CDR3 covers 16 residues. Germline CDR1 and CDR2: LGHNA and YSLEER. With 0 bases clipped from V and 6 bases from J, the junction kept 3 bases outside the gene matches.